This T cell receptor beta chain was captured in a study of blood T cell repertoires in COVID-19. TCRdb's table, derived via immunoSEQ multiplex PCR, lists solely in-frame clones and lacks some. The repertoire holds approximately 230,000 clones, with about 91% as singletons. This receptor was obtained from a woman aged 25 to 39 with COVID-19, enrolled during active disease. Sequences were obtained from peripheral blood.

This CDR3 is CASSQGAGASQPQHF. CDR3 coding DNA: TGTGCCAGCAGCCAAGGGGCAGGGGCTAGTCAGCCCCAGCATTTT. The chain carries TRBV4-2 and TRBJ1-5, with a weak D call TRBD1 (6 bases). CDR1 LGHNA and CDR2 YNFKEQ come from the germline V gene. Trimming removed 1 base from V and 6 bases from J, with 13 bases in between. The CDR3 spans 15 residues.